This is a list of T cell receptor beta chains from one sample in a study of siplizumab effects on memory and regulatory T cells. This table comes from immunoSEQ multiplex PCR, and its TCRdb copy is limited to in-frame clones, with some not included. This sample has about 56,000 clones, with over 95% found just once. The sequenced sample consisted of naive CD8+ T cells sorted from blood. The receptors were gathered from a human donor in good health. Each CDR3 is given with its conserved first and last residue. A D gene is named only where the DNA matches it firmly. A clone size is listed for some rows: how often the clone was seen (once, few, many), or a class if it is expanded.

D: -; J: TRBJ1-2; size: once; V: TRBV4-1; DNA: TGCGCCAGCAGCCAAGAGGGCGGATCTAACTATGGCTACACCTTC; CDR3: CASSQEGGSNYGYTF
D: TRBD2; J: TRBJ2-7; size: -; V: TRBV7-8; DNA: TGTGCCAGCAGCTTTCTCCCCGGGACTAGCGGCGCCTACGAGCAGTACTTC; CDR3: CASSFLPGTSGAYEQYF
D: -; J: TRBJ2-6; size: -; V: TRBV6-5; DNA: TGTGCCAGCAGTTACTCGGGGCAGGGGCCCCTGACTTTC; CDR3: CASSYSGQGPLTF
D: TRBD2; J: TRBJ2-1; size: -; V: TRBV18; DNA: TGTGCCAGCTCACCACCGCTAGCGGGAGGGCAAAATGAGCAGTTCTTC; CDR3: CASSPPLAGGQNEQFF
D: -; J: TRBJ2-1; size: -; V: TRBV4-2; DNA: TGTGCCAGCAGCCAAGTAACTGAGCAGTTCTTC; CDR3: CASSQVTEQFF
D: -; J: TRBJ2-7; size: -; V: TRBV4-3; DNA: TGCGCCAGCAGCCAAGAGAGGGCCATCAGCTCCTACGAGCAGTACTTC; CDR3: CASSQERAISSYEQYF
D: -; J: TRBJ2-7; size: -; V: TRBV4-1; DNA: TGCGCCAGCAGCCAAGAGAGACAACTCTACGAGCAGTACTTC; CDR3: CASSQERQLYEQYF
D: TRBD1; J: TRBJ2-7; size: -; V: TRBV4-3; DNA: TGCGCCAGCAGCCAAGACCCCGGACAGGGCGACGAGCAGTACTTC; CDR3: CASSQDPGQGDEQYF
D: -; J: TRBJ2-6; size: once; V: TRBV28; DNA: TGTGCCAGCAGTTTTTTACCCCTCATCTCTGGGGCCAACGTCCTGACTTTC; CDR3: CASSFLPLISGANVLTF
D: -; J: TRBJ1-2; size: -; V: TRBV13; DNA: TGTGCCAGCAGCCCCCGGGGCGGCAGGGGAGACTATGGCTACACCTTC; CDR3: CASSPRGGRGDYGYTF
D: TRBD1; J: TRBJ1-2; size: -; V: TRBV27; DNA: TGTGCCAGCAGTTTGACGACAGGGGATTATGGCTACACCTTC; CDR3: CASSLTTGDYGYTF
D: TRBD2; J: TRBJ2-3; size: -; V: TRBV7-3; DNA: TGTGCCAGCAGCTCTGCCGGGGGGGTAGCAGATACGCAGTATTTT; CDR3: CASSSAGGVADTQYF
D: TRBD1; J: TRBJ1-1; size: -; V: TRBV30; DNA: TGTGCCTGGCTGACAGGGGTTGATCATGAAGCTTTCTTT; CDR3: CAWLTGVDHEAFF
D: TRBD2; J: TRBJ2-7; size: -; V: TRBV30; DNA: TGTGCCTGGAGTGTAGTAGGGGAGGGCGAGCAGTACTTC; CDR3: CAWSVVGEGEQYF
D: TRBD1; J: TRBJ2-7; size: -; V: TRBV28; DNA: TGTGCCAGCAGATTTATGCGAGACAGGGGCTCCTACGAGCAGTACTTC; CDR3: CASRFMRDRGSYEQYF
D: TRBD2; J: TRBJ2-1; size: -; V: TRBV27; DNA: TGTGCCAGCACCTCCGGGACTAGCGGCCACAATGAGCAGTTCTTC; CDR3: CASTSGTSGHNEQFF